This paragraph reports one T cell receptor beta chain. The antigen is undetermined. The sample originates from a study of response to subunit inactivated influenza vaccine. Trimming took 4 bases from V and 4 from J, leaving 13 bases between them. Germline assignment: CDR1 SGHTA and CDR2 FQGNSA. This CDR3 spans 14 amino acids. Study findings and constraints: There was a suggestion from the authors that each seasonal influenza vaccination recruits few new T cells.

Via MiXCR, TCRdb re-called the RT-PCR reads, giving one row per CDR3 protein. The sample yields approximately 530,000 distinct CDR3 sequences, approximately 13% seen once. This receptor was obtained from a man in his forties or fifties who received an inactivated influenza vaccine. J is TRBJ2-5 and V is TRBV7-2; D possibly corresponds to TRBD1 (5 bases). The sequencing used PBMCs from blood, collected 40 to 50 days after vaccination. As DNA, the CDR3 is TGTGCCAGCAGCTCAGCAGGGCTCCGAGAGACCCAGTACTTC. It codes for CASSSAGLRETQYF.